A selection of T cell receptor beta chains follows, all from one sample in a study of T-cell reconstitution after alpha-beta-depleted transplantation in children. TCRdb reprocessed the PCR reads via MiXCR and lists one record per CDR3 protein. This sample carries over 550,000 distinct CDR3 sequences, about 11% of them seen once, and the ten largest clones take about 4.3%. Sample: PBMCs from the stem cell graft donor, taken from the stem cell graft. The receptors derive from a human donor who donated a stem cell graft to a child with acute myeloid leukemia. Both conserved end residues are trimmed from each CDR3. Part of the rows lack a size; the others show once, few, many or a class for expanded clones.

length | size | J | V | CDR3
13 | NA | TRBJ1-2 | TRBV12-3/TRBV12-4 | ASSTSGTGRYGYT
14 | many | TRBJ2-5 | TRBV6-5 | ASSYSRVAGQETQY
10 | few | TRBJ1-6 | TRBV6-6 | AYRETNSPLH
12 | NA | TRBJ1-5 | TRBV20-1 | SAPDRASNQPQH
12 | NA | TRBJ2-7 | TRBV5-1 | ASSWQGAAYEQY
13 | many | TRBJ2-3 | TRBV15 | ATSRNSEKADTQY
12 | NA | TRBJ2-2 | TRBV4-3 | ASSQESGFGELF
16 | NA | TRBJ1-5 | TRBV9 | ASRGGDYRTVGNQPQH
13 | NA | TRBJ2-1 | TRBV10-3 | AISGRGGSDNEQF
12 | few | TRBJ2-1 | TRBV29-1 | SVEGGGGYNEQF
10 | NA | TRBJ2-1 | TRBV7-2 | ASSQPMNEQF
13 | NA | TRBJ2-3 | TRBV6-1 | ASRGLGGLADTQY
12 | NA | TRBJ2-7 | TRBV11-2 | ASSSGTGLAEQY